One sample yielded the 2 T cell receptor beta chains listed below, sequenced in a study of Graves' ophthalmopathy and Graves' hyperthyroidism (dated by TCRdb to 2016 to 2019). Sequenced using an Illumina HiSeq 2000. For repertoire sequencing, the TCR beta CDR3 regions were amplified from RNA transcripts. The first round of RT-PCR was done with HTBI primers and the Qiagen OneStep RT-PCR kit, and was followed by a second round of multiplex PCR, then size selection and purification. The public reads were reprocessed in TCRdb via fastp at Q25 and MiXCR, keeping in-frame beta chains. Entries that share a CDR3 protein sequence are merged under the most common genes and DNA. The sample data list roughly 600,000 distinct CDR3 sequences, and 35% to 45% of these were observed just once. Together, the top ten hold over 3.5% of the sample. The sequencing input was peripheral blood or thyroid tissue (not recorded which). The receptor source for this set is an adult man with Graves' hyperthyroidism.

CDR3 nucleotide sequence: TGTGCCAGCAGCTTAACAAGGGCGGTCAGGGAAGGCTACACCTTC. Translating gives CASSLTRAVREGYTF. This chain uses TRBV7-8 with TRBJ1-2; the D gene is possibly TRBD1 (5 bases). V dropped 2 bases and J dropped 8 bases, with 18 bases sitting between them. CDR3 size: 15 residues. The germline gives CDR1 SGHVS, CDR2 FQNEAQ.

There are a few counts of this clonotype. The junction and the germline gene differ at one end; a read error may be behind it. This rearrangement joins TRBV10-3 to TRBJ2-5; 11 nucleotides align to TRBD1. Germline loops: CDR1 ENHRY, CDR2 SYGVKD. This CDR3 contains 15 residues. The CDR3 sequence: CASSSPDRGLETQYF. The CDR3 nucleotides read TGTGCCAGCAGTTCACCGGACAGGGGGCTAGAGACCCAGTACTTC.